This is a list of T cell receptor beta chains from one sample in a study of CD8+ T cells in alopecia areata. TCRdb keeps only in-frame clones here, not all; method: immunoSEQ multiplex PCR. The sample has over 150,000 clones, around three fifths seen once. Here the sequenced sample was CD4+ T cells sorted from blood, taken at week 24, from a patient treated with tofacitinib. All receptors come from a human donor with alopecia areata. CDR3s include the opening cysteine and the closing phenylalanine or tryptophan. D genes are given only for firm matches. A row's size may be missing; if present it is once, few, many or a size class.

TRBJ2-7,TRBV4-1,-,-,CASSQPQTGSYEQYF,TGCGCCAGCAGCCAGCCCCAGACGGGTAGCTACGAGCAGTACTTC
TRBJ2-7,TRBV6-1,-,few,CASSDAYEQYF,TGTGCCAGCAGTGATGCCTACGAGCAGTACTTC
TRBJ1-2,TRBV7-2,TRBD1,-,CASSLGDRRNGYTF,TGTGCCAGCAGCTTAGGGGACAGACGGAATGGCTACACCTTC
TRBJ2-5,TRBV29-1,TRBD2,-,CSVSSGVQETQYF,TGCAGCGTTTCTAGCGGGGTGCAAGAGACCCAGTACTTC
TRBJ2-4,TRBV29-1,TRBD2,-,CSVGGRAKNIQYF,TGCAGCGTCGGGGGGAGGGCCAAAAACATTCAGTACTTC
TRBJ2-7,TRBV4-1,TRBD1,few,CASSQVRTGYSYEQYF,TGCGCCAGCAGCCAAGTACGGACAGGGTACTCCTACGAGCAGTACTTC
TRBJ1-1,TRBV4-1,-,once,CASSQDRMGYTEAFF,TGCGCCAGCAGCCAAGATAGAATGGGATACACTGAAGCTTTCTTT
TRBJ2-7,TRBV28,-,-,CASSSLPSYEQYF,TGTGCCAGCAGTTCACTGCCTTCCTACGAGCAGTACTTC
TRBJ1-6,TRBV9,-,once,CASSSRTGVNWEYAPLHF,TGTGCCAGCAGCTCTCGGACCGGGGTCAATTGGGAGTATGCACCCCTCCACTTT
TRBJ1-1,TRBV18,TRBD1,-,CASSPDRSTEAFF,TGTGCCAGCTCCCCGGACAGGAGCACTGAAGCTTTCTTT
TRBJ2-7,TRBV7-9,-,-,CASSAASREPYEQYF,TGTGCCAGCAGCGCCGCTTCCAGGGAGCCTTACGAGCAGTACTTC
TRBJ2-7,TRBV29-1,TRBD1,few,CSVDRTGISGWYEQYF,TGCAGCGTTGACAGGACAGGGATAAGCGGGTGGTACGAGCAGTACTTC
TRBJ1-1,TRBV30,-,few,CAWMLAGSAFF,TGTGCCTGGATGCTAGCTGGGTCCGCTTTCTTT
TRBJ1-1,TRBV29-1,-,-,CSVATRGDTEAFF,TGCAGCGTTGCGACCAGGGGAGACACTGAAGCTTTCTTT
TRBJ2-5,TRBV7-9,TRBD1,-,CASSLAGQGYQETQYF,TGTGCCAGCAGCTTAGCGGGACAGGGATACCAAGAGACCCAGTACTTC
TRBJ2-5,TRBV9,TRBD2,few,CASSMTSGGQETQYF,TGTGCCAGCAGCATGACTAGCGGGGGTCAAGAGACCCAGTACTTC
TRBJ1-4,TRBV6-5,TRBD1,-,CASSYSTGFEKLFF,TGTGCCAGCAGTTACTCGACAGGGTTTGAAAAACTGTTTTTT
TRBJ1-4,TRBV20-1,-,-,CSAFDEKLFF,TGCAGTGCTTTTGATGAAAAACTGTTTTTT
TRBJ2-5,TRBV2,TRBD2,many,CASSGGTSGKTETQYF,TGTGCCAGCAGCGGAGGGACTAGCGGGAAAACAGAGACCCAGTACTTC
TRBJ2-5,TRBV5-4,TRBD2,few,CASSSPSGRETQYF,TGTGCCAGCAGCTCTCCTAGCGGTAGGGAGACCCAGTACTTC
TRBJ2-1,TRBV30,TRBD2,-,CAWSVLAGGYEQFF,TGTGCCTGGAGTGTACTAGCGGGTGGATATGAGCAGTTCTTC
TRBJ1-1,TRBV19,-,-,CASSPQWVNTEAFF,TGTGCCAGTAGTCCCCAGTGGGTGAACACTGAAGCTTTCTTT
TRBJ2-7,TRBV29-1,TRBD1,-,CSVRTGQYEQYF,TGCAGCGTTCGGACAGGACAATACGAGCAGTACTTC
TRBJ1-1,TRBV4-1,-,-,CASSQGPTNTEAFF,TGCGCCAGCAGCCAAGGACCGACCAACACTGAAGCTTTCTTT
TRBJ1-5,TRBV30,TRBD1,-,CAWTGGPGQPQHF,TGTGCCTGGACAGGGGGCCCGGGTCAGCCCCAGCATTTT
TRBJ1-1,TRBV27,-,-,CASSTLNTEAFF,TGTGCCAGCAGCACCCTGAACACTGAAGCTTTCTTT
TRBJ1-5,TRBV30,-,few,CAWSAAAHSNQPQHF,TGTGCCTGGAGTGCGGCAGCCCATAGCAATCAGCCCCAGCATTTT
TRBJ2-3,TRBV29-1,-,-,CSPRDADTQYF,TGCAGCCCCCGGGACGCAGATACGCAGTATTTT
TRBJ1-1,TRBV30,-,few,CAWTARGYSVPKAFF,TGTGCCTGGACCGCTCGTGGTTATTCGGTGCCGAAGGCTTTCTTT
TRBJ1-2,TRBV29-1,-,-,CSVEDRAYLTSYGYTF,TGCAGCGTTGAAGATCGAGCTTACTTGACGAGCTATGGCTACACCTTC
TRBJ1-2,TRBV18,-,-,CASSPTLELLGHYGYTF,TGTGCCAGCTCACCGACATTAGAGCTCCTGGGGCACTATGGCTACACCTTC
TRBJ1-2,TRBV30,-,once,CAWSVQRGRGYGYTF,TGTGCCTGGAGTGTACAACGGGGGCGCGGCTATGGCTACACCTTC
TRBJ1-1,TRBV19,TRBD1,-,CARVIDRGNTEAFF,TGTGCCAGGGTTATCGACAGGGGGAACACTGAAGCTTTCTTT
TRBJ2-3,TRBV11-3,TRBD1,few,CASSFQGDSTDTQYF,TGTGCCAGCAGCTTCCAGGGGGATAGCACAGATACGCAGTATTTT
TRBJ2-1,TRBV5-1,-,-,CASGSGDTDNEQFF,TGCGCCAGCGGATCCGGGGACACAGACAATGAGCAGTTCTTC
TRBJ1-1,TRBV5-6,TRBD1,few,CASRTRGPSEAFF,TGTGCCAGCAGGACCAGGGGGCCCTCTGAAGCTTTCTTT
TRBJ2-5,TRBV5-1,-,few,CASNDQTSGVETQYF,TGCGCCAGCAACGACCAAACTTCGGGGGTAGAGACCCAGTACTTC
TRBJ1-1,TRBV19,-,few,CASSPRPRRDTEAFF,TGTGCCAGTAGTCCCCGACCTCGGCGGGACACTGAAGCTTTCTTT
TRBJ1-6,TRBV15,-,-,CATSRNFEFLHF,TGTGCCACCAGCAGAAACTTTGAGTTCCTCCACTTT
TRBJ1-1,TRBV9,-,-,CASTVPGRPKAFF,TGTGCCAGCACCGTCCCGGGACGGCCCAAAGCTTTCTTT
TRBJ1-2,TRBV6-5,TRBD1,-,CASSYSGRGGYGYTF,TGTGCCAGCAGTTACTCGGGCAGGGGGGGCTATGGCTACACCTTC
TRBJ1-1,TRBV9,-,-,CASTIGQADTEAFF,TGTGCCAGCACCATAGGTCAGGCGGACACTGAAGCTTTCTTT
TRBJ1-5,TRBV5-6,-,-,CASSLATVNQPQHF,TGTGCCAGCAGCTTGGCGACAGTGAATCAGCCCCAGCATTTT